These 21 T cell receptor beta chains were sequenced from one sample in a study of blood T cell repertoires in COVID-19. Only in-frame clones appear in the TCRdb table, and some are missing; sequencing was by immunoSEQ multiplex PCR. In the table there are about 32,000 clones, roughly 91% of which are singletons. The sample was peripheral blood. The receptor set was obtained from a man aged 55 to 70 with active COVID-19.

The CDR3 DNA is TGTGCCAGCAGCGCCGCCGACAGGGAGGATGGCTACACCTTC. Translation: CASSAADREDGYTF. The V call is TRBV3-1 (or the pseudogene TRBV3-2), the J call TRBJ1-2; 7 bases are a match to TRBD1. This CDR3 spans 14 amino acids. After removal of 5 bases from V and 6 bases from J, the junction contained 9 bases not matched to a gene. Germline V gene sequence: CDR1 LGHDT, CDR2 YNNKEL (reference sequence).

V and J are TRBV2 and TRBJ1-3, with a weak D call TRBD1 (5 bases). CDR3 length equals 13 residues. The V end lost 7 bases, the J end lost 4 bases, and 11 bases lay between the germline ends. Germline values: CDR1 SNHLY, CDR2 FYNNEI. The CDR3 DNA sequence: TGTGCCAGCAAGACCGACAGAGGAAACACCATATATTTT. As protein: CASKTDRGNTIYF. Full variable domain (rest looked up from reference TRBV2 and TRBJ1-3): EPEVTQTPSHQVTQMGQEVILRCVPISNHLYFYWYRQILGQKVEFLVSFYNNEISEKSEIFDDQFSVERPDGSNFTLKIRSTKLEDSAMYFCASKTDRGNTIYFGEGSWLTVV.

The chain has TRBV11-3 and TRBJ2-7; TRBD1 might be the D (5 bases). The CDR3 length is 18 residues. Trimming pared 3 bases from V and 0 bases from J, leaving 21 bases between. Germline CDR1 SGHNT, CDR2 YENEEA. The DNA for the CDR3 is TGTGCCAGCAGCTTTGACAGCAACCTAGGAGCAATCTCCTACGAGCAGTACTTC. It encodes CASSFDSNLGAISYEQYF.

The chain has TRBV25-1 and TRBJ2-2, with D possibly matching TRBD2 (5 bases). The V gene lost 9 bases and the J gene lost 0 bases, with 11 bases spanning the gap. There are 14 residues in the CDR3. Per germline, CDR1 MGHDK and CDR2 SYGVNS. The CDR3 DNA sequence: TGTGCCAGTAAGGACTCGGCGAACACCGGGGAGCTGTTTTTT. It translates to CASKDSANTGELFF. Full variable domain (outside the CDR3, taken from reference TRBV25-1 and TRBJ2-2): EADIYQTPRYLVIGTGKKITLECSQTMGHDKMYWYQQDPGMELHLIHYSYGVNSTEKGDLSSESTVSRIRTEHFPLTLESARPSHTSQYLCASKDSANTGELFFGEGSRLTVL.

The V and J genes are TRBV5-4 and TRBJ2-1; TRBD2 agrees at 10 bases. Germline values: CDR1 SGHNT, CDR2 YYREEE (reference sequence). The CDR3 is made up of 15 amino acids. Trimming took 2 bases from V and 2 from J; bases not matched to a gene: 1. CDR3 residues: CASSLAGGTYNEQFF. Written as DNA, the CDR3 is TGTGCCAGCAGCTTAGCGGGAGGGACCTACAATGAGCAGTTCTTC.

The V call is TRBV6-6, the J call TRBJ2-5; 7 bases are shared with TRBD2. CDR3 size: 14 residues. Germline CDR1 is MNHNY and CDR2 is SVGAGI (reference sequence). The ends lost 0 bases at V and 5 bases at J; junction bases unmatched: 3. The CDR3 loop reads CASSYSGGVETQYF. The CDR3 bases are TGTGCCAGCAGTTACTCGGGGGGGGTGGAGACCCAGTACTTC.

The rearrangement joins TRBV30 to TRBJ1-1; the match to TRBD1 covers 8 bases. Germline V gene lookup returns CDR1 GTSNPN and CDR2 SVGIG (reference sequence). The V and J ends lost 4 bases and 2 bases, in that order; junction bases with no gene match: 3. The CDR3 has 13 amino acids. The CDR3 region has the DNA TGTGCCTGGACAGGGGGCTTCAACACTGAAGCTTTCTTT. Translation: CAWTGGFNTEAFF.

This clone has just one count. The gene calls are TRBV11-2 and TRBJ2-1; 9 nucleotides line up with TRBD2. CDR3 length: 15 residues. From germline, CDR1 is SGHAT and CDR2 FQNNGV. Trimming removed 0 bases from V and 9 bases from J; junction bases left unmatched: 6. In nucleotides, the CDR3 is TGTGCCAGCAGCTTAGATGGCGGGGGGGGCGTTGAGCAGTTCTTC. Encoded protein: CASSLDGGGGVEQFF.

CDR3 amino acids: CASKGRSYEQYF. The CDR3 nucleotides are TGTGCCAGTAAGGGGCGCTCCTACGAGCAGTACTTC. The J gene is TRBJ2-7, the V gene TRBV12-3 or TRBV12-4, with D possibly matching TRBD1 (5 bases). The CDR3 is made up of 12 amino acids. Trimming took off 9 bases at V and 0 bases at J, with 9 bases between the two ends.

The chain has TRBV18 and TRBJ2-2; 8 bases are shared with TRBD1. This CDR3 is built from 15 residues. J lost 5 bases, V lost 5 bases, and 7 bases had no gene match. Germline V gene sequence: CDR1 KGHSH, CDR2 LQKENI. The CDR3 loop reads CASSSTDRATGELFF. In nucleotides, the CDR3 is TGTGCCAGCTCATCGACGGACAGGGCTACCGGGGAGCTGTTTTTT. Using reference TRBV18 and TRBJ2-2 for the parts outside the CDR3, the full variable domain is NAGVMQNPRHLVRRRGQEARLRCSPMKGHSHVYWYRQLPEEGLKFMVYLQKENIIDESGMPKERFSAEFPKEGPSILRIQQVVRGDSAAYFCASSSTDRATGELFFGEGSRLTVL.

The genes are TRBV7-2 and TRBJ2-3, with 13 bases that match TRBD2. In germline, CDR1 is SGHTA, CDR2 FQGNSA. The CDR3 covers 15 residues. The ends lost 4 bases at V and 6 bases at J; junction bases unmatched: 4. CDR3: CASSSRTSGGDTQYF. CDR3 in DNA: TGTGCCAGCAGCTCCCGGACTAGCGGGGGTGATACGCAGTATTTT.

V usage is TRBV7-8 and J usage is TRBJ1-2, with D tentatively TRBD1 (5 bases). CDR1 is SGHVS, CDR2 FQNEAQ, per germline. Trimming shortened V by 6 bases and J by 3 bases, and 17 bases separated the two germline ends. The CDR3 sequence is 15 residues long. CDR3 residues: CASSPRRDPYYGYTF. The CDR3 nucleotides read TGTGCCAGCAGTCCCCGGCGGGACCCCTACTATGGCTACACCTTC.

This clone has a single count. The chain is built from TRBV28 and TRBJ1-2; D ambiguous. Germline V gives CDR1 MDHEN, CDR2 SYDVKM. The CDR3 extends over 16 amino acids. The V end was cut by 1 base, the J end by 5 bases, with 17 bases between. CDR3 loop: CASSLFLRTGNYGYTF. CDR3 sequence (DNA): TGTGCCAGCAGTTTATTTTTACGGACTGGGAATTATGGCTACACCTTC.

J is TRBJ2-1 and V is TRBV13; 7 bases match TRBD2. Germline V CDR1 and CDR2: PRHDT, FYEKMQ (reference sequence). J gave up 0 bases and V 5 bases, and 10 bases lay outside the gene matches. The CDR3 loop spans 17 amino acids. CDR3 coding DNA: TGTGCCAGCAGCCCATTATTTGGCGGGAGCTCCTACAATGAGCAGTTCTTC. Its translation is CASSPLFGGSSYNEQFF.

The genes are TRBV2 and TRBJ1-2; 9 positions agree with TRBD1. The trim removed 1 base at V and 7 bases at J, leaving 7 bases unmatched. The CDR3 spans 15 residues. Per germline, CDR1 SNHLY and CDR2 FYNNEI. The CDR3 loop is CASSEGNRGQVGYTF. The CDR3 DNA reads as TGTGCCAGCAGTGAAGGAAACAGGGGGCAGGTTGGCTACACCTTC.

The chain is built from TRBV19 and TRBJ1-3; 8 bases match TRBD1. CDR3 length: 17 amino acids. Germline CDR1 is LNHDA and CDR2 is SQIVND (reference sequence). The J segment lost 0 bases and the V segment lost 3 bases, leaving 7 bases of the junction unmatched. CDR3 amino acids: CASSMAGTGYSGNTIYF. In DNA, the CDR3 is TGTGCCAGTAGTATGGCCGGGACAGGATACTCTGGAAACACCATATATTTT.

The chain couples TRBV4-1 to TRBJ2-3; maybe TRBD2 (5 bases). The V and J ends lost 1 base and 4 bases respectively, with 12 bases between them. Germline V gives CDR1 MGHRA, CDR2 YSYEKL. The CDR3 extends over 15 amino acids. The CDR3 loop is CASSQVTSRADTQYF. Written as DNA, the CDR3 is TGCGCCAGCAGCCAAGTAACTAGTCGCGCAGATACGCAGTATTTT.

Only a few counts were recorded for this clone. The V call is TRBV6-6, the J call TRBJ2-2, with D perhaps matching TRBD1 (6 bases). Trimming removed 6 bases at V and 6 bases at J, with 14 bases between. CDR3 length equals 14 residues. The germline V gene has CDR1 MNHNY and CDR2 SVGAGI (reference sequence). CDR3 region: CASSLLQGPGELFF. In nucleotides, the CDR3 is TGTGCCAGCAGCCTACTACAGGGTCCCGGGGAGCTGTTTTTT.

V and J are TRBV2 and TRBJ2-2, with 9 positions matching TRBD2. Germline-derived CDR1 and CDR2 are SNHLY and FYNNEI. The CDR3 is 15 residues long. The ends lost 8 bases at V and 0 bases at J; junction bases unmatched: 4. CDR3 nucleotide sequence: TGTGCCAGCCGAAGACTAGCGGCGAACACCGGGGAGCTGTTTTTT. Its translation is CASRRLAANTGELFF.

V is TRBV4-3 and J is TRBJ1-4, with D perhaps matching TRBD1 (5 bases). Trimming removed 1 base from V and 5 bases from J, with 20 bases in between. This CDR3 comprises 18 residues. Germline CDR1 is LGHNA and CDR2 is YSLEER. The CDR3 nucleotides read TGCGCCAGCAGCCAAGGTCGACGTCAAGGGGCCCTAAATGAAAAACTGTTTTTT. Its translation: CASSQGRRQGALNEKLFF.

This clone was observed once. V usage is TRBV3-1 (or the pseudogene TRBV3-2) and J usage is TRBJ1-1; 7 positions match TRBD1. Germline V gives CDR1 LGHDT, CDR2 YNNKEL (reference sequence). V lost 4 bases and J lost 2; bases outside the gene matches: 4. CDR3 size: 14 residues. CDR3 residues: CASSPGQDNTEAFF. The CDR3 DNA reads TGTGCCAGCAGCCCCGGACAGGATAACACTGAAGCTTTCTTT.